Included here is one TCR beta chain sequence, with context. The sample is drawn from a study of blood T cell repertoires in COVID-19. At the level of the study: From the United States, Italy and Spain came samples of acute and convalescent COVID-19. Sources were T cells, B-cell-depleted T cells, or PBMCs; the material itself was cDNA or gDNA.

The germline CDR1 and CDR2 sequences are GTSNPN and SVGIG (reference sequence). V dropped 3 bases and J dropped 0; count of bases not matched to a gene: 7. The CDR3 consists of 15 residues. The authors' processing: Reference gene primers were amplified, and this amplification served to estimate nucleated cell counts. Clones were read by immunoSEQ multiplex PCR, and TCRdb kept only the in-frame ones, dropping some. V, J and clone size are those of that table, while D and trimming were read from the DNA. The data show approximately 100,000 clones, 84% seen once. The source material was peripheral blood. This receptor was identified in a human donor in a cohort sampled during active or convalescent COVID-19. This chain joins TRBV30 and TRBJ2-5, with 7 bases that match TRBD1. CDR3 sequence reads: CAWSAGTVYQETQYF. The CDR3 DNA follows: TGTGCCTGGAGCGCCGGGACAGTGTACCAAGAGACCCAGTACTTC.